This TCR beta chain comes out of a study of shared clonotypes between healthy human individuals. Overall study findings and caveats: Larger estimated richness was generally seen in naive subsets than in memory subsets.

The DNA input per sorted-subset replicate PCR was approximately 210 ng, corresponding to 32,000 or so T cell genomes. Clones were sequenced by immunoSEQ multiplex PCR, and TCRdb holds only the in-frame ones, with some missing. The sample has approximately 2.3 million clones; over 90% are singletons. As for this clone: Antigen unknown.

The CDR3 length is 13 residues. The germline CDR1 and CDR2 sequences are SNHLY and FYNNEI. V was cut by 6 bases and J by 0 bases, with 3 bases left in between. Material for sequencing was naive CD4+ T cells from PBMCs. The subset is: CD45RA+ positively selected. The source of this sequence is a man aged 18 to 29 in good health. Some clones in this sample may be carry-over from other donors' samples. V and J are TRBV2 and TRBJ2-6; no reliable D call. The CDR3 spells CASSSSGANVLTF. In nucleotides, the CDR3 is TGTGCCAGCAGCTCCTCTGGGGCCAACGTCCTGACTTTC.